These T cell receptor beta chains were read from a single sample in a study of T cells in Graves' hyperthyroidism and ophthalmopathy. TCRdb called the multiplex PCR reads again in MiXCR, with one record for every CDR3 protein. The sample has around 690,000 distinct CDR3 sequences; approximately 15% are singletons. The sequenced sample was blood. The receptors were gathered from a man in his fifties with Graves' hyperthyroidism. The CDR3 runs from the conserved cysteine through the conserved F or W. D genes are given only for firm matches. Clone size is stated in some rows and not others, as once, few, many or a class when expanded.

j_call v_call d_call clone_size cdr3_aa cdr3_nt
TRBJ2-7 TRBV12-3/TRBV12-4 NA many CASSLKQGGYEQYF TGTGCCAGCAGTTTAAAACAGGGAGGGTACGAGCAGTACTTC
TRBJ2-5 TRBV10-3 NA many CAISESSVTGVGETQYF TGTGCCATCAGTGAGTCATCAGTGACGGGGGTCGGAGAGACCCAGTACTTC
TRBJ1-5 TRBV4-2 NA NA CASSQYGNQPQHF TGTGCCAGCAGCCAATATGGCAATCAGCCCCAGCATTTT
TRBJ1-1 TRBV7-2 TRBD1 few CASGQGWNTEAFF TGTGCCAGCGGACAGGGGTGGAACACTGAAGCTTTCTTT
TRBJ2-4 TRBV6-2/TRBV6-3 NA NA CASSYTFDGAKNIQYF TGTGCCAGCAGTTACACTTTCGACGGAGCCAAAAACATTCAGTACTTC
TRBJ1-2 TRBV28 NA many CASSPLGIFYGYTF TGTGCCAGCAGTCCACTCGGGATTTTCTATGGCTACACCTTC
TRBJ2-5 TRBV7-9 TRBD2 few CASSLVPGLAGVETQYF TGTGCCAGCAGCTTAGTCCCGGGACTAGCGGGAGTAGAGACCCAGTACTTC
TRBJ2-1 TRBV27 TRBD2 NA CASSLWGTSGINEQFF TGTGCCAGCAGTTTATGGGGAACTAGCGGGATCAATGAGCAGTTCTTC
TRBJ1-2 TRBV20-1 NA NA CSAREGGYTF TGCAGTGCTAGAGAAGGTGGCTACACCTTC
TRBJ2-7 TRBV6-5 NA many CASSYSVGGGTYEQYF TGTGCCAGCAGTTACTCGGTCGGAGGGGGGACCTACGAGCAGTACTTC
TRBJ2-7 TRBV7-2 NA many CASSRSGTVSYEQYF TGTGCCAGCAGCAGATCCGGGACGGTCTCCTACGAGCAGTACTTC
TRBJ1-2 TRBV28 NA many CASSLNNYGYTF TGTGCCAGCAGTTTAAACAACTATGGCTACACCTTC
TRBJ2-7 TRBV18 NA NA CASSMEQASTYEQYF TGTGCCAGCTCAATGGAGCAGGCGAGCACCTACGAGCAGTACTTC
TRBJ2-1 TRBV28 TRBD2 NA CASTSGTSGLNEQFF TGTGCCAGCACTTCCGGGACTAGCGGTCTAAATGAGCAGTTCTTC
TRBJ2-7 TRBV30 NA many CAWTPKAGGEQYF TGTGCCTGGACCCCAAAGGCGGGTGGCGAGCAGTACTTC
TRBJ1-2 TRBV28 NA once CASSLPDPHGYTF TGTGCCAGCAGTTTACCGGATCCCCATGGCTACACCTTC
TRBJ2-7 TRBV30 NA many CAWSILNYEQYF TGTGCCTGGAGTATCCTTAACTACGAGCAGTACTTC
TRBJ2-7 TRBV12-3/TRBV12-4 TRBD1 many CASRTGDSYEQYF TGTGCCAGCAGGACAGGGGACTCCTACGAGCAGTACTTC
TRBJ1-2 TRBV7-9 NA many CASSLQENLYGYTF TGTGCCAGCAGCTTACAGGAGAACCTTTATGGCTACACCTTC
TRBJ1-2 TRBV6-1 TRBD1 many CASSEPPGTGDGYTF TGTGCCAGCAGTGAACCACCCGGGACAGGGGATGGCTACACCTTC
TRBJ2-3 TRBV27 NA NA CANTPDYSDTQYF TGTGCCAACACCCCGGACTACTCAGATACGCAGTATTTT
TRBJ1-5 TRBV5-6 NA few CASSLTGVIQPQHF TGTGCCAGCAGCTTGACCGGCGTGATTCAGCCCCAGCATTTT
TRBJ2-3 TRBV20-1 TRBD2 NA CSARPGLAGNSDTQYF TGCAGTGCTAGACCCGGACTAGCGGGAAATTCAGATACGCAGTATTTT
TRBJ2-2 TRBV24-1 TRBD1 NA CATSEWTGDTGELFF TGTGCCACCAGTGAATGGACAGGAGACACCGGGGAGCTGTTTTTT
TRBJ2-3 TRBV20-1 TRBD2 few CSGKGLGSTSYTDTQYF TGCAGTGGAAAGGGACTAGGGTCCACCTCTTACACAGATACGCAGTATTTT
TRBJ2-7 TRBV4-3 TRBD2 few CASSQDFIAGGDEQYF TGCGCCAGCAGCCAAGACTTTATAGCGGGAGGGGACGAGCAGTACTTC
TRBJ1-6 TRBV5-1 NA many CASSQGQSVISPLHF TGCGCCAGCAGTCAGGGACAAAGCGTCATTTCACCCCTCCACTTT
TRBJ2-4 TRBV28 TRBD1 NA CASRGDRAKNIQYF TGTGCCAGCAGGGGGGACAGAGCCAAAAACATTCAGTACTTC
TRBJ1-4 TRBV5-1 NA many CASSTDGQNEKLFF TGCGCCAGCAGCACGGACGGCCAGAATGAAAAACTGTTTTTT
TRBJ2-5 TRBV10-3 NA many CAISELAGAETQYF TGTGCCATCAGTGAGTTGGCAGGGGCAGAGACCCAGTACTTC
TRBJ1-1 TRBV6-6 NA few CASSYSVGVNTEAFF TGTGCCAGCAGTTACTCGGTAGGGGTGAACACTGAAGCTTTCTTT
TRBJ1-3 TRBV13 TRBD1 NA CASSLGPDRAGNTIYF TGTGCCAGCAGCTTAGGCCCAGACAGGGCTGGAAACACCATATATTTT
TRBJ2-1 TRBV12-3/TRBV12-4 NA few CASRGTPYPGNEQFF TGTGCCAGCAGAGGTACACCCTACCCTGGAAATGAGCAGTTCTTC
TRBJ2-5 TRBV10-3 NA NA CAISEGSRMAQYF TGTGCCATCAGTGAGGGCAGTCGGATGGCCCAGTACTTC
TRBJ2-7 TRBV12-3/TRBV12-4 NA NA CASSPPGGIYEQYF TGTGCCAGCAGCCCCCCCGGGGGAATCTACGAGCAGTACTTC
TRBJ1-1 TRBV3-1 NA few CASSDYGLDTEAFF TGTGCCAGCAGCGACTACGGGTTGGACACTGAAGCTTTCTTT
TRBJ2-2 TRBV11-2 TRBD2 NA CASSPGTSGRLTGELFF TGTGCCAGCAGCCCGGGGACTAGCGGGAGACTCACCGGGGAGCTGTTTTTT
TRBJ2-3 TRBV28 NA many CASSSSTTDTQYF TGTGCCAGCAGTTCAAGTACCACAGATACGCAGTATTTT
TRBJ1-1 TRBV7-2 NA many CASSLLGHRNTEAFF TGTGCCAGCAGCTTACTAGGACACCGGAACACTGAAGCTTTCTTT
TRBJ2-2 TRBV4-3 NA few CASSQERGRNTGELFF TGCGCCAGCAGCCAAGAACGCGGCAGGAACACCGGGGAGCTGTTTTTT
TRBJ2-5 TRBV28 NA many CASSPSLINPYF TGTGCCAGCAGCCCATCTTTGATTAATCCGTACTTC
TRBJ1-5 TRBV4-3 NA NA CASSQDRADSNQPQHF TGCGCCAGCAGCCAAGACAGAGCAGATAGCAATCAGCCCCAGCATTTT
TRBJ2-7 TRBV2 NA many CASRYRTYEQYF TGTGCCAGCAGGTACCGGACCTACGAGCAGTACTTC
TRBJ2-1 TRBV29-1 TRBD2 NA CSVDPSGRAYNEQFF TGCAGCGTTGATCCGAGCGGGAGGGCCTACAATGAGCAGTTCTTC
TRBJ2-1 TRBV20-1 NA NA CSASFRKGGYNEQFF TGCAGTGCTAGTTTCCGGAAAGGGGGCTACAATGAGCAGTTCTTC
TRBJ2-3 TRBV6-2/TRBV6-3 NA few CASSYSSKTTDTQYF TGTGCCAGCAGTTACTCGTCCAAAACCACAGATACGCAGTATTTT
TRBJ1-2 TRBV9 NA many CASSVASWSAIYGYTF TGTGCCAGCAGCGTAGCTAGTTGGTCAGCTATCTATGGCTACACCTTC
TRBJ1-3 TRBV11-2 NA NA CASSPGLSGNTIYF TGTGCCAGCAGCCCCGGCCTCTCTGGAAACACCATATATTTT
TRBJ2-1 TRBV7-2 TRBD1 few CASSPSRTGDGGEQFF TGTGCCAGCAGCCCCTCCCGGACAGGGGACGGGGGTGAGCAGTTCTTC
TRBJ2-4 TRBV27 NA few CASSLIPPNQGRAKNIQYF TGTGCCAGCAGTTTGATACCCCCCAATCAGGGTCGGGCCAAAAACATTCAGTACTTC